Below, 29 T cell receptor beta chains from the same sample are listed, as sequenced in a study of T-cell memory formation after mild COVID-19. TCRdb reprocessed the 5' RACE reads via MiXCR and lists one record per CDR3 protein. The sample lists approximately 570,000 distinct CDR3 sequences, more than 15% occurring once. Material for sequencing was PBMCs or a T cell subset sorted from them (not recorded which). The receptors shown here come from an adult woman who had mild COVID-19 (a few samples of this study predate the infection). Cell type and time point are not known.

This clonotype has only a few counts. This chain connects TRBV3-1 to TRBJ2-2, with 9 bases aligning to TRBD2. The germline V gene has CDR1 LGHDT and CDR2 YNNKEL (reference sequence). The junction had 10 bases not matched to a gene; V was cut back by 4 bases and J by 4 bases. The CDR3 sequence is 17 residues long. This chain's CDR3 is CASSPGGRAIGTGELFF. The CDR3 DNA follows: TGTGCCAGCAGCCCCGGCGGGAGGGCCATCGGCACCGGGGAGCTGTTTTTT.

This clonotype appeared a few times. The rearrangement uses TRBV30 and TRBJ2-7; 7 bases align to TRBD1. Trimming at V came to 0 bases and at J to 2 bases, leaving 7 bases not matched to a gene. Germline V CDR1 and CDR2: GTSNPN, SVGIG (reference sequence). CDR3 length: 15 amino acids. The CDR3 here is CAWSVLGGHPYEQYF. As DNA, the CDR3 is TGTGCCTGGAGTGTACTAGGGGGCCATCCCTACGAGCAGTACTTC.

The chain employs TRBV15 and TRBJ2-1; possible D gene TRBD1, 6 bases. Germline values: CDR1 LNHNV, CDR2 YYDKDF (reference sequence). V was cut by 5 bases and J by 15 bases, with 20 bases left in between. The CDR3 consists of 13 residues. The CDR3 here is CATSERLQGVSFF. The CDR3 coding sequence is TGTGCCACCAGCGAAAGGCTACAGGGTGTATCGTTCTTC.

J is TRBJ2-1 and V is TRBV7-9; D call uncertain. Trimming removed 2 bases at V and 7 bases at J, with 12 bases between. Germline V gives CDR1 SEHNR, CDR2 FQNEAQ (reference sequence). The CDR3 has 14 residues. CDR3 nucleotides: TGTGCCAGCAGCTTATGGAGTCCTTTGAATGAGCAGTTCTTC. As protein: CASSLWSPLNEQFF. Filled out from reference TRBV7-9 and TRBJ2-1, the complete variable domain reads DTGVSQNPRHKITKRGQNVTFRCDPISEHNRLYWYRQTLGQGPEFLTYFQNEAQLEKSRLLSDRFSAERPKGSFSTLEIQRTEQGDSAMYLCASSLWSPLNEQFFGPGTRLTVL.

This clonotype was picked up a small number of times. The chain recombines TRBV20-1 with TRBJ2-3; maybe TRBD2 (5 bases). Trimming left V 0 bases short and J 4 bases short, with 14 bases between. The CDR3 is made up of 15 amino acids. Germline-derived CDR1 and CDR2 are DFQATT and SNEGSKA (reference sequence). This CDR3 is CSARDTQRGPDTQYF. CDR3 coding DNA: TGCAGTGCTAGAGATACCCAGAGAGGGCCAGATACGCAGTATTTT.

The chain joins TRBV24-1 to TRBJ2-1; maybe TRBD2 (7 bases). V dropped 4 bases and J dropped 4 bases, with 19 bases sitting between them. This CDR3 has 17 amino acids. Germline V CDR1 and CDR2: KGHDR, SFDVKD. CDR3 coding DNA: TGTGCCACCAGTGACCGCGCGGGGGCCGGTAATTACAATGAGCAGTTCTTC. Translated: CATSDRAGAGNYNEQFF.

The rearrangement joins TRBV7-8 to TRBJ2-1; D may match TRBD1 or TRBD2 (6 bases each). Per germline, CDR1 SGHVS and CDR2 FQNEAQ. Trimming left V 6 bases short and J 9 bases short, with 24 bases between. The CDR3 is 16 residues long. In DNA form, the CDR3 reads TGTGCCAGCAGACCCCCCCCGGGACACCGGAGGGGTGAGCAGTTCTTC. Translating gives CASRPPPGHRRGEQFF.

V gene TRBV9 combines with J gene TRBJ1-1; no definite D call. Deletions cut 0 bases from V and 0 bases from J, with 9 bases between. The CDR3 sequence is 15 residues long. Germline loops: CDR1 SGDLS, CDR2 YYNGEE. The chain's CDR3 is CASSVEAGMNTEAFF. Here the CDR3 DNA reads TGTGCCAGCAGCGTAGAGGCGGGAATGAACACTGAAGCTTTCTTT. Complete variable domain (other parts from reference TRBV9 and TRBJ1-1): DSGVTQTPKHLITATGQRVTLRCSPRSGDLSVYWYQQSLDQGLQFLIQYYNGEERAKGNILERFSAQQFPDLHSELNLSSLELGDSALYFCASSVEAGMNTEAFFGQGTRLTVV.

This clonotype was observed a handful of times. The genes are TRBV9 and TRBJ2-7; tentatively, D is TRBD1 or TRBD2 (5 bases each). V lost 0 bases and J 6 bases, leaving 7 bases between the germline ends. Germline V lookup: CDR1 SGDLS, CDR2 YYNGEE. This CDR3 spans 12 amino acids. The CDR3 sequence is CASSVARGEQYF. CDR3 sequence (DNA): TGTGCCAGCAGCGTAGCGAGGGGCGAGCAGTACTTC.

The chain has TRBV4-1 and TRBJ1-2; tentatively, D is TRBD1 (6 bases). This CDR3 has 15 residues. Trimming removed 1 base at V and 0 bases at J, with 9 bases between. Looked up from germline, CDR1 is MGHRA and CDR2 is YSYEKL. The DNA of the CDR3 is TGCGCCAGCAGCCAAGTAGGGGGGACTAACTATGGCTACACCTTC. Translating gives CASSQVGGTNYGYTF.

This clonotype was counted between two and nine times. The genes are TRBV12-3 or TRBV12-4 and TRBJ1-4, with unresolved D. The germline V and J ends were trimmed by 5 bases and 0 bases, with 7 bases remaining between them. The CDR3 length is 14 residues. The CDR3 protein is CASSNTATNEKLFF. CDR3 coding DNA: TGTGCCAGCAGTAATACAGCAACTAATGAAAAACTGTTTTTT.

In this sample, this clonotype turned up a few times. In nucleotides, the CDR3 is TGTGCCAGCAGACAGGGGGCGGGTTACGAGCAGTACTTC. It translates to CASRQGAGYEQYF. The gene calls are TRBV6-2 or TRBV6-3 and TRBJ2-7; TRBD1 agrees at 9 bases. The J segment lost 4 bases and the V segment lost 6 bases, leaving 4 bases of the junction unmatched. CDR1 and CDR2 from the germline V gene are MNHEY and SVGEGT. The CDR3 spans 13 residues.

This clonotype has just a few counts. The chain recombines TRBV4-1 with TRBJ1-1; D uncertain. Trimming took off 0 bases at V and 3 bases at J, with 8 bases between the two ends. This CDR3 comprises 14 residues. Germline V lookup: CDR1 MGHRA, CDR2 YSYEKL. The CDR3 is CASSQDGPHTEAFF. CDR3 DNA: TGCGCCAGCAGCCAAGACGGCCCACACACTGAAGCTTTCTTT.

The chain employs TRBV4-2 and TRBJ1-4, with D unclear. The V and J ends lost 0 bases and 8 bases respectively, with 4 bases between them. The CDR3 runs to 12 residues. Germline-derived CDR1 and CDR2 are LGHNA and YNFKEQ. CDR3 sequence reads: CASSQDWEKLFF. CDR3 coding DNA: TGTGCCAGCAGCCAAGACTGGGAAAAACTGTTTTTT.

This clonotype occurred a few times. The V call is TRBV19, the J call TRBJ1-2; D is undetermined. Trimming stripped 6 bases from V and 3 bases from J, with 14 bases between. The V gene's germline CDR1 is LNHDA and CDR2 SQIVND (reference sequence). The CDR3 runs to 14 residues. The CDR3 DNA sequence: TGTGCCAGTAGGCTTCTCCGGACGGACTATGGCTACACCTTC. This sequence encodes CASRLLRTDYGYTF.

The chain uses TRBV7-2 and TRBJ2-2; 12 bases are shared with TRBD2. V lost 2 bases to trimming and J lost 1 base; unmatched junction nucleotides: 8. The V gene's germline CDR1 is SGHTA and CDR2 FQGNSA. The CDR3 extends over 19 amino acids. The DNA for the CDR3 is TGTGCCAGCAGCTTAAAGCGACTAGCGGGAGTTGGGAACACCGGGGAGCTGTTTTTT. Amino acid sequence: CASSLKRLAGVGNTGELFF. The whole variable domain, remainder taken from reference TRBV7-2 and TRBJ2-2, is GAGVSQSPSNKVTEKGKDVELRCDPISGHTALYWYRQSLGQGLEFLIYFQGNSAPDKSGLPSDRFSAERTGGSVSTLTIQRTQQEDSAVYLCASSLKRLAGVGNTGELFFGEGSRLTVL.

This clonotype has a handful of counts. The chain links TRBV5-1 to TRBJ2-7, with D possibly TRBD1 on 5 matching bases. V was cut by 4 bases and J by 2 bases, with 7 bases left in between. Per germline, CDR1 SGHRS and CDR2 YFSETQ. This CDR3 comprises 12 residues. CDR3 region: CASSGAPYEQYF. CDR3 nucleotide sequence: TGCGCCAGCAGCGGGGCTCCCTACGAGCAGTACTTC.

The chain couples TRBV7-9 to TRBJ2-4, with TRBD1 identical over 8 bases. The CDR3 consists of 17 residues. The J segment lost 3 bases and the V segment lost 5 bases, leaving 12 bases of the junction unmatched. Germline-derived CDR1 and CDR2 are SEHNR and FQNEAQ (reference sequence). CDR3 nucleotide sequence: TGTGCCAGCAGCCCAACCTTTGACAGGGGCGACAAAAACATTCAGTACTTC. Its protein product is CASSPTFDRGDKNIQYF.

This clonotype was detected only a few times. The rearrangement links TRBV9 to TRBJ2-2; 9 nucleotides align to TRBD1. The V gene end was trimmed by 4 bases and the J gene end by 3 bases; junction bases not matched to a gene: 7. Germline-derived CDR1 and CDR2 are SGDLS and YYNGEE. The length of the CDR3 is 16 residues. CDR3 in DNA: TGTGCCAGCAGCATCCGGGACAGGGTGGACACCGGGGAGCTGTTTTTT. This sequence encodes CASSIRDRVDTGELFF.

The chain uses TRBV12-3 or TRBV12-4 and TRBJ2-5, with D uncertain. V was pared by 4 bases and J by 7 bases, with 13 bases between. CDR3 length equals 13 residues. DNA for the CDR3: TGTGCCAGCAGTTCGCGGACCGGCGCGACCCAGTACTTC. Translating gives CASSSRTGATQYF.

In its sample, this clonotype was seen a few times. V and J are TRBV27 and TRBJ2-1, with TRBD2 identical over 12 bases. There are 15 residues in the CDR3. V gave up 5 bases and J gave up 7 bases; unmatched junction bases: 6. Germline lookup yields CDR1 MNHEY and CDR2 SMNVEV (reference sequence). CDR3 sequence (DNA): TGTGCCAGCAGTCAGACTAGCGGGGGACTTAATGAGCAGTTCTTC. This encodes CASSQTSGGLNEQFF.

This clonotype was observed many times. The chain combines TRBV24-1 with TRBJ2-3; TRBD1 matches 8 bases. Germline CDR1 KGHDR, CDR2 SFDVKD. The length of the CDR3 is 13 residues. The V gene end was trimmed by 5 bases and the J gene end by 7 bases; junction bases not matched to a gene: 4. DNA for the CDR3: TGTGCCACCAGTGGCCAGGGGGCAAATACGCAGTATTTT. This sequence encodes CATSGQGANTQYF.

In this sample, this clonotype turned up a few times. Written as DNA, the CDR3 is TGCAGTGCTCTGAGCGGGAGGGCCGGCGGGGAGCTGTTTTTT. It translates to CSALSGRAGGELFF. The chain links TRBV20-1 to TRBJ2-2; 10 bases match TRBD2. The CDR3 contains 14 residues. CDR1 and CDR2 from the germline V gene are DFQATT and SNEGSKA (reference sequence). After removal of 5 bases from V and 7 bases from J, the junction contained 7 bases not matched to a gene.

The rearrangement joins TRBV7-8 to TRBJ2-3; the D is unclear. The CDR3 totals 16 residues. Germline V gene lookup returns CDR1 SGHVS and CDR2 FQNEAQ. Trimming removed 5 bases from V and 3 bases from J, with 18 bases in between. The chain's CDR3 is CASSQMRQLGTDTQYF. The CDR3 DNA is TGTGCCAGCAGCCAGATGCGGCAACTGGGGACAGATACGCAGTATTTT.

This clonotype occurred once. V is TRBV9 and J is TRBJ2-3; D assignment may be TRBD1 or TRBD2 (5 bases each). The germline V gene encodes CDR1 SGDLS and CDR2 YYNGEE. The V gene lost 6 bases and the J gene lost 6 bases, with 17 bases spanning the gap. The length of the CDR3 is 14 residues. This CDR3 reads CASNNRDRSDTQYF. CDR3 in DNA: TGTGCCAGCAATAACCGGGACCGGAGTGATACGCAGTATTTT.

The CDR3 DNA is TGTGCCAGCAGCCAAGGGGTGAACAGGGGCCGGGAGACCCAGTACTTC. As protein: CASSQGVNRGRETQYF. The rearrangement links TRBV3-1 to TRBJ2-5, with 7 bases matching TRBD1. CDR3 length equals 16 residues. CDR1 is LGHDT and CDR2 is YNNKEL in the germline V gene (reference sequence). J gave up 5 bases and V 1 base, and 10 bases lay outside the gene matches.

The CDR3 reads CSARGGVAGPHPDTQYF. The CDR3 DNA reads TGCAGTGCTAGAGGGGGGGTGGCAGGCCCTCACCCAGATACGCAGTATTTT. The chain is built from TRBV20-1 and TRBJ2-3, with D possibly matching TRBD2 (6 bases). Per germline, CDR1 DFQATT and CDR2 SNEGSKA (reference sequence). V dropped 1 base and J dropped 4 bases, with 21 bases sitting between them. The CDR3 loop spans 17 amino acids.

The chain uses TRBV11-2 and TRBJ2-3; D call uncertain. Per germline, CDR1 SGHAT and CDR2 FQNNGV. CDR3 size: 12 residues. V lost 5 bases to trimming and J lost 2 bases, with 5 bases between them. The CDR3 protein is CASSKTTDTQYF. DNA for the CDR3: TGTGCCAGCAGCAAAACCACAGATACGCAGTATTTT.

The gene calls are TRBV20-1 and TRBJ2-7, with TRBD2 as a possible D gene (5 bases). V lost 0 bases and J 4 bases, leaving 16 bases between the germline ends. From germline, CDR1 is DFQATT and CDR2 SNEGSKA (reference sequence). There are 15 residues in the CDR3. The CDR3 loop is CSARDRATRSYEQYF. The CDR3 DNA reads TGCAGTGCTAGAGATCGGGCCACTAGGTCGTACGAGCAGTACTTC.